This TCR beta chain was obtained from a study of shared clonotypes between healthy human individuals. Comment on this clone: The target antigen is unknown.

Memory CD4+ cells were the fraction left after CD45RA+ naive selection. Authors' processing steps: Filtering differed for immunoSEQ, which gave only junction sequences without quality scores. Assay: immunoSEQ multiplex PCR; the TCRdb copy retains only in-frame clones and omits some. The V and J calls and the clone size are those of that table, but D and trimming were determined from the DNA. Altogether a few million clones are present, roughly nine tenths being singletons, with the ten largest covering over 0.12%. The CDR3 totals 14 residues. Germline loops: CDR1 SGDLS, CDR2 YYNGEE. The V end lost 2 bases, the J end lost 3 bases, and 9 bases lay between the germline ends. General study points: Even with large depth, rarefaction showed that sorted-subset sequencing was incomplete.

The sequenced material came from naive CD4+ T cells sorted from blood. As for subset: CD45RA+ positively selected. The chain combines TRBV9 with TRBJ1-3; TRBD1 might be the D (6 bases). The TCR originated in a young man in good health. CDR3 sequence reads: CASSVTGGGNTIYF. CDR3 nucleotides: TGTGCCAGCAGCGTGACAGGAGGTGGAAACACCATATATTTT.